The clone carrying this T cell receptor beta chain was counted a single time. The protocol was immunoSEQ multiplex PCR, while the TCRdb copy is restricted to in-frame clones and leaves out a portion. The sample has 13,000 to 15,000 clones; about 83% are singletons. Stated time point: 2014-2015 season, pre-vaccination. This CDR3 comprises 13 residues. From germline, CDR1 is MDHEN and CDR2 SYDVKM. Trimming pared 5 bases from V and 8 bases from J, leaving 12 bases between. The sample originates from a study of follicular helper T cells after annual influenza vaccination. V usage is TRBV28 and J usage is TRBJ1-4, with D unresolved. The TCR comes from an adult who received the influenza vaccine. Source: CXCR5- memory CD4+ T cells sorted from blood, taken on the day of influenza vaccination. The CDR3 DNA reads TGTGCCAGCAGTCGGAGCCCTGGCGAAAAACTGTTTTTT. As protein: CASSRSPGEKLFF.